This is a list of T cell receptor beta chains from one sample in a study of cytomegalovirus exposure and HLA in healthy donors. Libraries were prepared by immunoSEQ multiplex PCR; TCRdb keeps only in-frame clonotypes and omits some of them. The data contain around 130,000 clones, over 8.5% of them singletons. The sequenced sample was PBMCs. These receptors were obtained from a middle-aged woman in good health and CMV-seropositive. The CDR3 runs from the conserved cysteine through the conserved F or W. Each record gives: D gene, V gene, CDR3 length, clone size, J gene, CDR3 DNA, CDR3 protein. D genes are given only for firm matches. Clone size, where shown, is once, few, many, or a class for clones that have expanded.

>TRBD1|TRBV15|15|NA|TRBJ2-7
TGTGCCACCAGCAGAGATAGTCGGACAGGGGACGAGCAGTACTTC
CATSRDSRTGDEQYF
>TRBD2|TRBV2|14|NA|TRBJ2-3
TGTGCCAGCAGGACCTCGGGGGGATCAGATACGCAGTATTTT
CASRTSGGSDTQYF
>TRBD1|TRBV4-1|16|NA|TRBJ2-7
TGCGCCAGCAGCCAAGAGACGACAGGGAGATTCTACGAGCAGTACTTC
CASSQETTGRFYEQYF
>TRBD1|TRBV6-5|15|NA|TRBJ2-5
TGTGCCAGCAGTTCCGTACCGACAGGGTTTGAGACCCAGTACTTC
CASSSVPTGFETQYF
>NA|TRBV18|16|NA|TRBJ2-7
TGTGCCAGCTCACCAAGGGAGCGGACCTCTGTAAGGGAGCAGTACTTC
CASSPRERTSVREQYF
>NA|TRBV6-1|14|NA|TRBJ2-7
TGTGCCAGCGGCAGACAGTCACTATCCTACGAGCAGTACTTC
CASGRQSLSYEQYF
>TRBD1|TRBV18|17|few|TRBJ2-7
TGTGCCAGCTCACCACTCCCTGGGACAGGGGCCTCCTACGAGCAGTACTTC
CASSPLPGTGASYEQYF
>TRBD2|TRBV9|17|NA|TRBJ2-1
TGTGCCAGCAGCACATCCGGGGGGACCGGCTCCTACAATGAGCAGTTCTTC
CASSTSGGTGSYNEQFF
>NA|TRBV10-2|14|NA|TRBJ2-7
TGCGCCACCGAACCCCCGGACAGATCCTACGAGCAGTACTTC
CATEPPDRSYEQYF
>NA|TRBV28|17|NA|TRBJ1-3
TGTGCCAGCAGTTTATGGCGGGCCAGTTACTCTGGAAACACCATATATTTT
CASSLWRASYSGNTIYF
>TRBD1|TRBV6-1|17|many|TRBJ2-7
TGTGCCAGCAGTGAAAGAAGGGGGACAGGTTCCTCCTACGAGCAGTACTTC
CASSERRGTGSSYEQYF
>TRBD1|TRBV18|17|few|TRBJ2-2
TGTGCCAGCTCACCCACCTGGAGACAGGGGCGCACCGGGGAGCTGTTTTTT
CASSPTWRQGRTGELFF
>NA|TRBV10-3|15|NA|TRBJ1-6
TGTGCCATCAGTGAGGAGGTCAGGGGAGAGTCACCCCTCCACTTT
CAISEEVRGESPLHF
>TRBD2|TRBV9|15|NA|TRBJ2-7
TGTGCCAGCAGCCCCCGGACTAGCCCGGGCTACGAGCAGTACTTC
CASSPRTSPGYEQYF
>TRBD2|TRBV6-4|15|NA|TRBJ2-1
TGTGCCAGCAGCACCGGGACTAGCGTCGGCAATGAGCAGTTCTTC
CASSTGTSVGNEQFF
>NA|TRBV5-1|16|NA|TRBJ2-3
TGCGCCAGCAGCTTACGACAAGGATTAAGCACAGATACGCAGTATTTT
CASSLRQGLSTDTQYF
>NA|TRBV5-1|13|few|TRBJ2-1
TGCGCCAGCAGCTCGGATAGCTCGGGTGAGCAGTTCTTC
CASSSDSSGEQFF
>TRBD1|TRBV11-2|19|few|TRBJ1-2
TGTGCCAGCAGCTTAGACCCCAACTTCTCCGGGACAGGGGGTCGTGGCTACACCTTC
CASSLDPNFSGTGGRGYTF
>NA|TRBV28|16|NA|TRBJ1-6
TGTGCCAGCAGTACCGGGGGACGAAGTCCCAATTCACCCCTCCACTTT
CASSTGGRSPNSPLHF
>NA|TRBV11-3|14|few|TRBJ2-5
TGTGCCAGCAGTCTTACAGGAGTCCAAGAGACCCAGTACTTC
CASSLTGVQETQYF
>NA|TRBV7-8|12|NA|TRBJ2-1
TGTGCCAGCAGCTTAGCTCCCGATGAGCAGTTCTTC
CASSLAPDEQFF
>TRBD1|TRBV19|15|few|TRBJ1-1
TGTGCCAGTAGTACCCGGGACAGGGGAAACACTGAAGCTTTCTTT
CASSTRDRGNTEAFF
>NA|TRBV10-2|14|NA|TRBJ1-5
TGCGCCAGCAGTGAGTCGAGACGGGAACAGCCCCAGCATTTT
CASSESRREQPQHF
>NA|TRBV19|13|NA|TRBJ1-1
TGTGCCAGTAGTATAGCGCAGGGCATTGAAGCTTTCTTT
CASSIAQGIEAFF
>NA|TRBV11-1|13|few|TRBJ1-2
TGTGCCAGCAGCCTACGAGGAAGCTATGGCTACACCTTC
CASSLRGSYGYTF
>NA|TRBV11-1|13|NA|TRBJ2-1
TGTGCCAGCAGCTTAGCGGGTCAAGACACGCAGTTCTTC
CASSLAGQDTQFF
>TRBD2|TRBV7-3|15|few|TRBJ2-3
TGTGCCAGCAGCTCGCGGGGACTAGGAACAGATACGCAGTATTTT
CASSSRGLGTDTQYF
>NA|TRBV18|16|few|TRBJ2-2
TGTGCCAGCTCACTCATCGGCGGGGAGAACACCGGGGAGCTGTTTTTT
CASSLIGGENTGELFF
>NA|TRBV19|15|NA|TRBJ1-2
TGTGCCAGTAGTATCCGACAGGTCGAAGGCTATGGCTACACCTTC
CASSIRQVEGYGYTF
>TRBD1|TRBV7-2|13|NA|TRBJ1-4
TGTGCCAGCAGCTCAGACAGGGGTCAAAAACTGTTTTTT
CASSSDRGQKLFF